The TCR beta chain described here comes from a study of T cells expressing NK-cell markers (dated by TCRdb to 2018 to 2020). With respect to the entire study: In sorted CD3+CD56+NKG2C+, CD3+CD56+NKG2C- and CD3+CD56-NKG2C+ T-cell subsets from roughly 8 donors, TCR beta-chain repertoires were profiled. Seven of the eight sequenced donors were HCMV-seropositive and one was HCMV-seronegative. All eight donors whose samples were sequenced were randomly selected healthy volunteers, three of them men and five women. Libraries were sequenced as 2 x 150 bp reads on Illumina HiSeq 2000/2500, MiSeq or NextSeq.

To note about this clonotype: No cognate antigen has been identified for it.

CDR1 and CDR2 are drawn from the germline V gene (reference sequence): DFQATT, SNEGSKA. The cysteine opens and the phenylalanine closes a CDR3 of 11 amino acids. Nucleotide data are not available. Sequencing took place on an Illumina HiSeq 2000. TCR beta cDNA libraries were made by 5'RACE template switching that added a universal primer site and unique molecular identifiers. cDNA synthesis was primed from the TCR beta constant segment and was followed by two successive PCR amplification steps. The paper's data handling went like this. MIGEC was used to demultiplex reads and group reads by UMI, and MiTCR was used to assemble and quantify clonotypes. To exclude erroneous sequences, any TCR cDNA sequence not supported by at least two reads was discarded. The tcR package was used for downstream repertoire analysis, and clonotypes were matched across fractions by CDR3 nucleotide sequence plus V segment. Antigen specificity was annotated against VDJdb with VDJmatch, allowing one amino acid substitution in CDR3. The reads, reprocessed by TCRdb, yield one row per CDR3 protein sequence and no DNA. The V and J calls come from TCRdb's annotation, not from the publication. The data table for this sample lists 350,000 to 450,000 distinct CDR3 sequences. The top ten hold over 4% of the sample.

Results and caveats for the whole study, not just this receptor: It remained unclear whether the expanded NKG2C-expressing T cell clones were specific for HCMV antigens. Those dominant clonotypes were again the most abundant among CD3+CD56-NKG2C+ cells in a handful of donors, at roughly 25-65%. In over 5 donors, the dominant CD3+CD56+NKG2C+ clonotypes were among the top 10 CD8+ clonotypes and accounted for roughly 1.0-7.0% of CD8+ T cells.

To determine HCMV serostatus, a commercial ELISA kit was used to detect HCMV-specific IgG in serum. Ficoll density gradient centrifugation was used to isolate peripheral blood mononuclear cells from blood. Input material: blood T cells: a sorted CD56 or NKG2C T cell subset, CD4+ or CD8+ T cells, or bulk PBMC T cells (not recorded which). This clonotype originated in a man aged 18-75 years in good health. Rearrangement joined TRBV20-1 to TRBJ2-5; there is no DNA to check the TCRdb D call of TRBD1. The CDR3 corresponds to CSAPRQGAQYF.